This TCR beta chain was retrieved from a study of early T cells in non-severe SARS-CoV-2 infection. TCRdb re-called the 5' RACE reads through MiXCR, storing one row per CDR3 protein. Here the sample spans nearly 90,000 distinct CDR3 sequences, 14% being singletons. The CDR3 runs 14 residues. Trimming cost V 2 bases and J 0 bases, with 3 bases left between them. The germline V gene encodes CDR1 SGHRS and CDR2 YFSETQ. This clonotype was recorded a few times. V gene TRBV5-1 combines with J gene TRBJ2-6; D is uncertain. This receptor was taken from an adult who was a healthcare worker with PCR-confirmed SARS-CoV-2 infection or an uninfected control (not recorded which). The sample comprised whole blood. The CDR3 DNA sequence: TGCGCCAGCAGCTTTACCTCTGGGGCCAACGTCCTGACTTTC. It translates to CASSFTSGANVLTF.